The rows below give T cell receptor beta chains drawn from one sample of a study of T cell responses to AZD1222 COVID-19 vaccine. Here immunoSEQ multiplex PCR was the method, and the copy in TCRdb shows in-frame clones only, minus some. The sample carries some 84,000 clones, approximately 88% recorded once. Material: peripheral blood, obtained on day 0 of AZD1222 vaccination. Every receptor here comes from an adult in good health. Both conserved end residues are part of each CDR3.

V gene: TRBV9; CDR3 protein: CASSVSPSGRAGTGELFF
V gene: TRBV29-1; CDR3 protein: CSVPGAVQETQYF
V gene: TRBV30; CDR3 protein: CASSGQGPYGYTF
V gene: TRBV14; CDR3 protein: CASSQLAGAGDTQYF
V gene: TRBV10-3; CDR3 protein: CAISGQGQGEAFF
V gene: TRBV6-2/TRBV6-3; CDR3 protein: CASSRSRRGGTPYEQYF
V gene: TRBV27; CDR3 protein: CASSFRATTYEQYF
V gene: TRBV5-6; CDR3 protein: CASSLGRGTEAFF
V gene: TRBV6-5; CDR3 protein: CASSFGTGEGYTF
V gene: TRBV5-5; CDR3 protein: CASSLPPLAGGETQYF
V gene: TRBV28; CDR3 protein: CASSSSLEGGAYNEQFF
V gene: TRBV5-1; CDR3 protein: CASSLEPRSGQYF
V gene: TRBV18; CDR3 protein: CASSPARDIYSEKLFF
V gene: TRBV6-5; CDR3 protein: CASTKQGGVSYEQYF
V gene: TRBV28; CDR3 protein: CASTLQGAEAFF
V gene: TRBV5-1; CDR3 protein: CASRLSGDSNQPQHF
V gene: TRBV9; CDR3 protein: CASSVESGYEQYF
V gene: TRBV7-9; CDR3 protein: CASSFLSFHRGGTEAFF
V gene: TRBV2; CDR3 protein: CASTRLAGREQFF
V gene: TRBV9; CDR3 protein: CASSVGAGNYYGYTF
V gene: TRBV6-2/TRBV6-3; CDR3 protein: CASSYQGSPLHF
V gene: TRBV5-1; CDR3 protein: CASSPRRGGIEETQYF
V gene: TRBV4-1; CDR3 protein: CASSPRDRDYEQYF
V gene: TRBV9; CDR3 protein: CASSKGETIYF
V gene: TRBV19; CDR3 protein: CASSGDRGASGANVLTF
V gene: TRBV6-5; CDR3 protein: CASRRQGAGETQYF
V gene: TRBV5-5; CDR3 protein: CASSTSRTGGNQPQHF
V gene: TRBV18; CDR3 protein: CASSPLGDPNYGYTF